Following are 24 T cell receptor beta chains from one sample sequenced in a study of long-term antiretroviral therapy in people with HIV. At the survey level, the v3.0 immunoSEQ assay was run. Clones were sequenced by immunoSEQ multiplex PCR, and TCRdb holds only the in-frame ones, with some missing. The table has about 25,000 clones, more than 70% seen once; the top ten hold approximately 4.8%. Here the sequenced sample was unsorted PBMCs, taken 3 years after starting antiretroviral therapy. These TCRs come from a young man with HIV.

The CDR3 region is CASSSRDRDYF. The CDR3 coding sequence is TGTGCCAGCAGTTCCCGGGACAGAGACTACTTC. This chain links TRBV6-5 with TRBJ2-5; 7 bases fit TRBD1. V dropped 4 bases and J dropped 14; count of bases not matched to a gene: 7. CDR1 and CDR2 (germline): MNHEY, SVGAGI. CDR3 size: 11 residues.

This clone turned up a few times. This chain connects TRBV14 to TRBJ1-5; no firm D call. The CDR3 sequence is 13 residues long. Germline CDR1 and CDR2: SGHDN and FVKESK. The V gene lost 0 bases and the J gene lost 9 bases, with 9 bases spanning the gap. The CDR3 region is CASSQEIVSPQHF. As DNA, the CDR3 is TGTGCCAGCAGCCAAGAAATCGTCTCGCCCCAGCATTTT.

V and J are TRBV18 and TRBJ2-3; 7 bases match TRBD1. CDR3 length equals 17 residues. Germline loops: CDR1 KGHSH, CDR2 LQKENI. V lost 4 bases, J lost 0 bases, and 10 bases stayed unmatched. The CDR3 is CASSRRKGQISTDTQYF. The CDR3 DNA follows: TGTGCCAGCTCACGCAGAAAGGGACAGATTAGCACAGATACGCAGTATTTT.

The rearrangement links TRBV2 to TRBJ1-1; D ambiguous. The CDR3 is 14 amino acids. Germline V lookup: CDR1 SNHLY, CDR2 FYNNEI. V gave up 2 bases and J gave up 1 base, with 8 bases separating them. The CDR3 nucleotides are TGTGCCAGCAGTGAAAGACGAACGAACACTGAAGCTTTCTTT. As protein: CASSERRTNTEAFF.

Only one count was recorded for this clone. The rearrangement links TRBV4-1 to TRBJ2-2; weak D call: TRBD1 (5 bases). CDR3 size: 13 residues. V shed 3 bases and J shed 6 bases, with 8 bases lying between them. Per the germline V gene, CDR1 is MGHRA and CDR2 is YSYEKL. This CDR3 reads CASSHRQSGELFF. CDR3 coding DNA: TGCGCCAGCAGCCATAGACAGTCCGGGGAGCTGTTTTTT.

CDR3 amino acids: CASSRGVYEQYV. The CDR3 coding sequence is TGTGCCAGCTCTCGGGGCGTCTACGAGCAGTACGTC. The chain combines TRBV6-1 with TRBJ2-7; D may match TRBD1 or TRBD2 (5 bases each). Between the trimmed V and J ends, which lost 8 bases and 3 bases, there was a span of 11 bases. Germline CDR1 reads MNHNS; CDR2 reads SASEGT. This CDR3 contains 12 residues.

V gene TRBV28 combines with J gene TRBJ2-5; 10 positions match TRBD2. With V trimmed by 6 bases and J by 6 bases, 7 bases remained unmatched. CDR1 is MDHEN and CDR2 is SYDVKM in the germline V gene. There are 14 residues in the CDR3. The CDR3 coding sequence is TGTGCCAGCAGCTTAGCGGGGGGCCTTCAGACCCAGTACTTC. It translates to CASSLAGGLQTQYF.

The chain is built from TRBV30 and TRBJ1-2; TRBD1 is a possible D gene (5 bases). V gave up 4 bases and J gave up 9 bases, with 12 bases separating them. The CDR3 sequence is 11 residues long. CDR1 is GTSNPN, CDR2 SVGIG, per germline (reference sequence). DNA for the CDR3: TGTGCCTGGAAAGCGGCAGGGTGCTACACCTTC. This codes for CAWKAAGCYTF.

This chain joins TRBV5-5 and TRBJ2-5; D not resolved. From germline, CDR1 is SGHKS and CDR2 YYEKEE (reference sequence). The CDR3 spans 12 residues. The V end lost 0 bases, the J end lost 5 bases, and 5 bases lay between the germline ends. CDR3 loop: CASSLETETQYF. The CDR3 DNA is TGTGCCAGCAGCTTGGAAACGGAGACCCAGTACTTC.

The chain joins TRBV10-3 to TRBJ1-1; weak D call: TRBD1 (6 bases). Trimming shortened V by 6 bases and J by 2 bases, and 16 bases separated the two germline ends. This CDR3 contains 15 residues. Germline V CDR1 and CDR2: ENHRY, SYGVKD. CDR3 nucleotide sequence: TGTGCCATCAGGCGAGGAACAGGGCAAAACACTGAAGCTTTCTTT. The encoded protein is CAIRRGTGQNTEAFF.

The gene calls are TRBV7-9 and TRBJ1-5; D unclear. The CDR3 runs to 14 residues. Per the germline V gene, CDR1 is SEHNR and CDR2 is FQNEAQ (reference sequence). Trimming removed 7 bases at V and 9 bases at J, with 19 bases between. The CDR3 is CASTALDSSAPQHF. The CDR3 nucleotides read TGTGCCAGCACCGCCCTGGATAGTTCCGCGCCCCAGCATTTT.

The CDR3 spells CASTPGAEGKVSEQYF. The CDR3 DNA sequence: TGTGCCAGCACCCCAGGGGCGGAGGGAAAGGTGAGCGAGCAGTACTTC. The chain links TRBV7-9 to TRBJ2-7; D may match TRBD1 or TRBD2 (6 bases each). The CDR3 is made up of 16 amino acids. Deletions cut 7 bases from V and 6 bases from J, with 25 bases between. Germline loops: CDR1 SEHNR, CDR2 FQNEAQ (reference sequence).

The chain has TRBV10-1 and TRBJ1-1; 7 bases match TRBD1. CDR1 and CDR2 (germline): WNHNN, SYGVQD (reference sequence). CDR3 size: 14 residues. J was trimmed by 1 base and V by 2 bases; bases with no gene match: 1. The CDR3 protein is CASSENRGNTEAFF. CDR3 sequence (DNA): TGCGCCAGCAGTGAGAACAGGGGGAACACTGAAGCTTTCTTT.

This chain links TRBV6-1 with TRBJ2-3, with 8 nucleotides matching TRBD1. The CDR3 is 16 residues long. V lost 4 bases and J lost 4; bases outside the gene matches: 10. CDR1 and CDR2 from the germline V gene are MNHNS and SASEGT. The CDR3 here is CASSAPGQVFSDTQYF. The CDR3 DNA reads TGTGCCAGCAGTGCTCCGGGACAGGTTTTTTCAGATACGCAGTATTTT.

The V call is TRBV19, the J call TRBJ2-1; 10 bases line up with TRBD1. Germline values: CDR1 LNHDA, CDR2 SQIVND (reference sequence). CDR3 length: 16 amino acids. The J segment lost 8 bases and the V segment lost 5 bases, leaving 12 bases of the junction unmatched. The CDR3 loop reads CASSSSPGQGNDEQFF. DNA for the CDR3: TGTGCCAGTAGTTCATCCCCGGGACAGGGGAACGATGAGCAGTTCTTC.

The count of this clone is one. This CDR3 is CASRPGGGRETQYF. CDR3 nucleotides: TGTGCCAGCAGGCCCGGCGGCGGGAGGGAGACCCAGTACTTC. The V gene is TRBV2, the J gene TRBJ2-5; 8 nucleotides agree with TRBD2. The CDR3 runs to 14 residues. With V trimmed by 6 bases and J by 5 bases, 8 bases remained unmatched. CDR1 is SNHLY and CDR2 is FYNNEI in the germline V gene.

This chain's CDR3 is CAWSTGVHTDTQYF. The CDR3 region has the DNA TGTGCCTGGAGTACGGGGGTTCACACAGATACGCAGTATTTT. J is TRBJ2-3 and V is TRBV30; D is perhaps TRBD2 (6 bases). The CDR3 sequence is 14 residues long. The germline V gene has CDR1 GTSNPN and CDR2 SVGIG (reference sequence). Trimming stripped 2 bases from V and 2 bases from J, with 11 bases between.

The CDR3 DNA is TGCGCCAGCAGCAAATCAGTTGCGGGGGACCAAGAGACCCAGTACTTC. Its translation: CASSKSVAGDQETQYF. The chain couples TRBV5-1 to TRBJ2-5; 7 bases are a match to TRBD2. Germline loops: CDR1 SGHRS, CDR2 YFSETQ. With V trimmed by 4 bases and J by 0 bases, 9 bases remained unmatched. The CDR3 is 16 amino acids.

In this sample, this clone turned up once. The rearrangement links TRBV19 to TRBJ2-3, with 12 bases aligning to TRBD1. Germline V CDR1 and CDR2: LNHDA, SQIVND (reference sequence). The CDR3 totals 14 residues. V shed 1 base, J shed 8 bases, and the junction held 1 base outside the gene matches. The CDR3 DNA reads as TGTGCCAGTAGTATAGGGGGACAGGGGGCTACGCAGTATTTT. Its protein product is CASSIGGQGATQYF.

CDR3 amino acids: CASSYDRRYGYTF. The DNA for the CDR3 is TGTGCCAGCAGCTATGACAGACGTTATGGCTACACCTTC. The chain combines TRBV7-2 with TRBJ1-2; D perhaps matches TRBD1 (5 bases). The CDR3 extends over 13 amino acids. Germline loops: CDR1 SGHTA, CDR2 FQGNSA. V was clipped by 4 bases and J by 5 bases, with 11 bases between them. The variable domain in full, completed from reference TRBV7-2 and TRBJ1-2, reads GAGVSQSPSNKVTEKGKDVELRCDPISGHTALYWYRQSLGQGLEFLIYFQGNSAPDKSGLPSDRFSAERTGGSVSTLTIQRTQQEDSAVYLCASSYDRRYGYTFGSGTRLTVV.

The rearrangement links TRBV28 to TRBJ1-6; 10 bases map to TRBD1. Germline V lookup: CDR1 MDHEN, CDR2 SYDVKM. After removal of 5 bases from V and 10 bases from J, the junction contained 8 bases not matched to a gene. The CDR3 loop spans 15 amino acids. This CDR3 reads CASSQTGGAYSPLHF. The CDR3 DNA is TGTGCCAGCAGTCAGACAGGGGGCGCTTACTCACCCCTCCACTTT.

V gene TRBV6-1 combines with J gene TRBJ2-1; D is perhaps TRBD1 (6 bases). This CDR3 is built from 17 residues. Per the germline V gene, CDR1 is MNHNS and CDR2 is SASEGT. Between the trimmed V and J ends, which lost 4 bases and 4 bases, there was a span of 20 bases. CDR3 region: CASSVPKDSPPYNEQFF. CDR3 coding DNA: TGTGCCAGCAGTGTACCAAAGGACAGCCCCCCTTACAATGAGCAGTTCTTC.

The chain has TRBV19 and TRBJ2-6; tentatively, D is TRBD2 (6 bases). CDR1 and CDR2 (germline): LNHDA, SQIVND (reference sequence). CDR3 length: 18 residues. Trimming stripped 5 bases from V and 3 bases from J, with 20 bases between. CDR3 coding DNA: TGTGCCAGTAGTGGCCTACCGGGACTCTCAATTGGGGCCAACGTCCTGACTTTC. This codes for CASSGLPGLSIGANVLTF.

This chain uses TRBV6-1 with TRBJ1-5, with 7 bases aligning to TRBD1. The junction had 11 bases not matched to a gene; V was cut back by 3 bases and J by 9 bases. This CDR3 has 15 residues. The germline V gene has CDR1 MNHNS and CDR2 SASEGT. The CDR3 is CASSDLGQPSGPQHF. The CDR3 DNA reads as TGTGCCAGCAGTGACCTGGGACAGCCTAGTGGGCCCCAGCATTTT.